This TCR beta chain came from a study of blood T cells in healthy people across ages. CDR1 LGHNT and CDR2 FRNRAP come from the germline V gene. This CDR3 contains 14 residues. The authors ran a second PCR of about 6 to 12 cycles using a sample-barcoded 5' primer and a J-beta primer mix. TCRdb re-called the 5' RACE reads through MiXCR, storing one row per CDR3 protein. The repertoire consists of 1.5 million to 2 million distinct CDR3 sequences, with around 50% occurring once and the leading ten covering approximately 2%. Sequenced sample: blood. The receptor's source is a woman in her 40s in good health. The V gene is TRBV12-5, the J gene TRBJ2-7; D gene ambiguous. With the DNA end fitting TRBJ2-5 better, the J assignment may be wrong. CDR3 region: CASGLDPSWETQYF. CDR3 DNA: TGTGCTAGTGGTTTGGATCCCTCCTGGGAGACCCAGTACTTC.